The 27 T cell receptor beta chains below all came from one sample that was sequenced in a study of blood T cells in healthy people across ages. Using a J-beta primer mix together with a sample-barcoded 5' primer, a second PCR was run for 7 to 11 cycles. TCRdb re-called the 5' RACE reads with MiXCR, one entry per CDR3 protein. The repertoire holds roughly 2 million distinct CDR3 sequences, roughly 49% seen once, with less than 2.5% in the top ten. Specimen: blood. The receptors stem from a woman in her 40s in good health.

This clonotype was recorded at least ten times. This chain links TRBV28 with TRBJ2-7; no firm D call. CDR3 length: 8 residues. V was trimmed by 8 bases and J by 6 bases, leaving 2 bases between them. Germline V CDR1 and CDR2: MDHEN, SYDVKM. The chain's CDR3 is CASGEQYF. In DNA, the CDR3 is TGTGCCAGCGGCGAGCAGTACTTC.

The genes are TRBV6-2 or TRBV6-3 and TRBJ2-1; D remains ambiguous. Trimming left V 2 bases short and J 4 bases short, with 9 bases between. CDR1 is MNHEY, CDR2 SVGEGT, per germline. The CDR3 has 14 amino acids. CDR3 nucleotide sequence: TGTGCCAGCAGTTACAGACTTAAATACAATGAGCAGTTCTTC. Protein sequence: CASSYRLKYNEQFF.

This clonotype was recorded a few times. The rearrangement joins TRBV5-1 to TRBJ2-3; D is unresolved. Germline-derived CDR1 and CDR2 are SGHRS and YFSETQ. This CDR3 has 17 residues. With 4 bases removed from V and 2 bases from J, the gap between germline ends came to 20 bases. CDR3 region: CASSVGRPEISTDTQYF. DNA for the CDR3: TGCGCCAGCAGCGTAGGCCGGCCCGAGATTTCCACAGATACGCAGTATTTT.

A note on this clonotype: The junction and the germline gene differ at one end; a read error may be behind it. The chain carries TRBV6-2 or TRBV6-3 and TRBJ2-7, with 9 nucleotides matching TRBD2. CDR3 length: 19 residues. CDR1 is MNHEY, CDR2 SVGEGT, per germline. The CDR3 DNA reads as TGTGCCGGCAGTTACACCCGAAACCCGGGACTAGCAACCTACTACGAGCAGTACTTC. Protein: CAGSYTRNPGLATYYEQYF.

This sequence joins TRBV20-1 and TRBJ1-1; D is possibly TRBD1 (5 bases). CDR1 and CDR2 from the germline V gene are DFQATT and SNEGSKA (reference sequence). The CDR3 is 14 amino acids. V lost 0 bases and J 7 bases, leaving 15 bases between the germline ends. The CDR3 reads CSAREAGRGGEAFF. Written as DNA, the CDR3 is TGCAGTGCTAGAGAGGCGGGCCGCGGGGGTGAAGCTTTCTTT.

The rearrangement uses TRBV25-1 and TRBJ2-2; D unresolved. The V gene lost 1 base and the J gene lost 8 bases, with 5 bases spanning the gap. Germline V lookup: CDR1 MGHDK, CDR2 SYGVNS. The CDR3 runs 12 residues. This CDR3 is CASSELVGELFF. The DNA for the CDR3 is TGTGCCAGCAGTGAATTGGTTGGGGAGCTGTTTTTT.

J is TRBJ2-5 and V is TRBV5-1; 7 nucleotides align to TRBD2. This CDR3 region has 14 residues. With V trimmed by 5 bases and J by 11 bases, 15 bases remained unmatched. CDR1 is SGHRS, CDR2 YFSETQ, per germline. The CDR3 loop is CASRGGTTDNEQYF. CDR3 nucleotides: TGCGCCAGCAGAGGTGGGACTACAGACAATGAGCAGTACTTC.

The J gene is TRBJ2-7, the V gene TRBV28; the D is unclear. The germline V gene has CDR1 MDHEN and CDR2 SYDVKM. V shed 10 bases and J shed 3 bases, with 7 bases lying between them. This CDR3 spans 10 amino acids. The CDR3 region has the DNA TGTGCCACCCGTGACTACGAGCAGTACTTC. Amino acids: CATRDYEQYF.

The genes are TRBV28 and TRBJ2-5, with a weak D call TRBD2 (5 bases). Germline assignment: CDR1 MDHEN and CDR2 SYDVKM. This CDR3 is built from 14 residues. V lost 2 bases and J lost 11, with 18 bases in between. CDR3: CASSLVARENEQYF. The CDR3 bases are TGTGCCAGCAGTTTAGTAGCCCGGGAAAATGAGCAGTACTTC.

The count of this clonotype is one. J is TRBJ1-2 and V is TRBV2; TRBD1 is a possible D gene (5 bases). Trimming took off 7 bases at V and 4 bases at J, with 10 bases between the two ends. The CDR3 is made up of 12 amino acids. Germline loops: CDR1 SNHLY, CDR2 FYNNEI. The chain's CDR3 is CASIGESYGYTF. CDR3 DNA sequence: TGTGCCAGCATAGGGGAAAGCTATGGCTACACCTTC.

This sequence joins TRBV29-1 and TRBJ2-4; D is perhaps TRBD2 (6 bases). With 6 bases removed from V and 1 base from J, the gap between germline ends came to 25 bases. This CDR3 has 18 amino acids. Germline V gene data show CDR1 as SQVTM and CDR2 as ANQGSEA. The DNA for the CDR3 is TGCAGCGTCCGGAACAACCAGATAGCCGGGGGTGCCAAAAACATTCAGTACTTC. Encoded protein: CSVRNNQIAGGAKNIQYF.

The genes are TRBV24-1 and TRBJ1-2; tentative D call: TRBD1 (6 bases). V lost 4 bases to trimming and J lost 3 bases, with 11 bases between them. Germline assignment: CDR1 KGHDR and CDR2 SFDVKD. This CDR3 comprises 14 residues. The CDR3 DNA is TGTGCCACCAGTGACCTGGACAGCTACTATGGCTACACCTTC. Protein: CATSDLDSYYGYTF.

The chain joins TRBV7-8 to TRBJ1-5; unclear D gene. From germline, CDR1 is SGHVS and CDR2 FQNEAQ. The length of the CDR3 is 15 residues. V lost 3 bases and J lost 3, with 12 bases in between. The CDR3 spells CASSFLERANQPQHF. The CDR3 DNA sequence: TGTGCCAGCAGCTTCTTGGAGAGGGCCAATCAGCCCCAGCATTTT.

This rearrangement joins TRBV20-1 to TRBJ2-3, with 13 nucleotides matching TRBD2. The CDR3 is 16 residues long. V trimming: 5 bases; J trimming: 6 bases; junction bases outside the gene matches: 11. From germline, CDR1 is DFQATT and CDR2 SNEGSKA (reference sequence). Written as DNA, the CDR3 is TGCAGTGCTGCCGGACTAGCGGGGGCCGGTAAGGATACGCAGTATTTT. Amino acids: CSAAGLAGAGKDTQYF.

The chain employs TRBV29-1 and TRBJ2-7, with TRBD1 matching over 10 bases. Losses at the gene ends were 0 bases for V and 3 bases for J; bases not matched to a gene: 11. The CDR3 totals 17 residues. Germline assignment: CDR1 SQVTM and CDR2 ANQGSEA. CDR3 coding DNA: TGCAGCGTTGAAGATTGGGCGCCCGGGACAGGGGACTACGAGCAGTACTTC. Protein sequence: CSVEDWAPGTGDYEQYF.

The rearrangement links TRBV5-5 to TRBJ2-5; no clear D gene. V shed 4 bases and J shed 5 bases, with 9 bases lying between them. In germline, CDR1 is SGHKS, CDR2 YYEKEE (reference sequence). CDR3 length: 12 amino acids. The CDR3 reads CASSTYGETQYF. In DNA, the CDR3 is TGTGCCAGCAGCACGTATGGCGAGACCCAGTACTTC.

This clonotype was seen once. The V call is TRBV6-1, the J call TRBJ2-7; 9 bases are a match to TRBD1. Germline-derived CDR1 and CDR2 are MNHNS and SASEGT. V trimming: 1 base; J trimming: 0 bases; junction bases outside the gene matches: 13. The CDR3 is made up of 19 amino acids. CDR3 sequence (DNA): TGTGCCAGCAGTGAAGTGAGCAAACTCCGGGACAGGGCCTCCTACGAGCAGTACTTC. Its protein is CASSEVSKLRDRASYEQYF.

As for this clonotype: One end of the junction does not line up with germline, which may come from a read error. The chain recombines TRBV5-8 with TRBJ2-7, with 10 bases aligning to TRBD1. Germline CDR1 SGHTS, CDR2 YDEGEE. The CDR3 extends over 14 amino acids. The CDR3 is CACRGQGPGGEQYF. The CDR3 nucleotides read TGTGCCTGCAGGGGACAGGGGCCTGGGGGCGAGCAGTACTTC.

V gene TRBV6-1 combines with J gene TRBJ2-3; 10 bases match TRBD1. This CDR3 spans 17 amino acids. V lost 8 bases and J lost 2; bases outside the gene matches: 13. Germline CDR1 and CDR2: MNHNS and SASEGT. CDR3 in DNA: TGTGCCAGCGGCCGGGACAGGGGATCCCCCCTCACAGATACGCAGTATTTT. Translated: CASGRDRGSPLTDTQYF.

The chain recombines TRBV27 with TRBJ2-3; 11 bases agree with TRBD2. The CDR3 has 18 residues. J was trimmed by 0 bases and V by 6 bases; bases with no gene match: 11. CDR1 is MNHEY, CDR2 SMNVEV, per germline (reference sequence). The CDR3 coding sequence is TGTGCCAGCAGCCTCGGGACTAGCGGAATGACTAGCACAGATACGCAGTATTTT. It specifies CASSLGTSGMTSTDTQYF.

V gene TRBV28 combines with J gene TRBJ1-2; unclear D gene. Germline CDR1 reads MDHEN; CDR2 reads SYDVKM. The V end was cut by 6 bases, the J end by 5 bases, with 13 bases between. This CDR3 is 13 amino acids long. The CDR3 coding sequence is TGTGCCAGCAGGGCTAACCAGAGATATGGCTACACCTTC. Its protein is CASRANQRYGYTF.

CDR3 nucleotide sequence: TGCGCCAGCAGCTCCGAGACCAGGGGCACTGAAGCTTTCTTT. Translated, it gives CASSSETRGTEAFF. V gene TRBV5-1 combines with J gene TRBJ1-1; tentatively, D is TRBD1 (6 bases). This CDR3 has 14 residues. Germline assignment: CDR1 SGHRS and CDR2 YFSETQ. With 3 bases removed from V and 4 bases from J, the gap between germline ends came to 13 bases.

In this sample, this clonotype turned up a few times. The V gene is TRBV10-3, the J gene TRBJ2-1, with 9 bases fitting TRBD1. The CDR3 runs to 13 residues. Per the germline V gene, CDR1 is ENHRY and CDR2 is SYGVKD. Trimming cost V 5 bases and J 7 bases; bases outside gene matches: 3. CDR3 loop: CAISWDRANEQFF. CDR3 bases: TGTGCCATCAGTTGGGACAGGGCGAATGAGCAGTTCTTC.

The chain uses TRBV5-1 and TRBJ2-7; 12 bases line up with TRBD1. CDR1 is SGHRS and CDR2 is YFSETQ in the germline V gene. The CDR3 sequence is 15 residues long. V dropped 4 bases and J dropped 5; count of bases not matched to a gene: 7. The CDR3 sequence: CASSPGTGGSDEQYF. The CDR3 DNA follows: TGCGCCAGCAGCCCAGGGACAGGGGGCAGCGACGAGCAGTACTTC.

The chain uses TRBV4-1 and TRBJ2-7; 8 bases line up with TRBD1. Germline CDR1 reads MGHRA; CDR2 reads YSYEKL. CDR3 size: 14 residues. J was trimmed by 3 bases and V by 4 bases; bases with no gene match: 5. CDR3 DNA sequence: TGCGCCAGCAGCCTACGGGACAGGAACTACGAGCAGTACTTC. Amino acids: CASSLRDRNYEQYF.

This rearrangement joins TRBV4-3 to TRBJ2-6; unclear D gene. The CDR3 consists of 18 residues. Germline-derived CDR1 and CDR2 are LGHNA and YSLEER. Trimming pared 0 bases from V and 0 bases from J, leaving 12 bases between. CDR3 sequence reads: CASSQDAAQSSGANVLTF. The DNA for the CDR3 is TGCGCCAGCAGCCAAGACGCGGCCCAGTCCTCTGGGGCCAACGTCCTGACTTTC.

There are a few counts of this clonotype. The CDR3 coding sequence is TGCGCCAGCAGCCAAGAGGTACCAGCGGGGGCTATCACAGATACGCAGTATTTT. Its translation: CASSQEVPAGAITDTQYF. This chain connects TRBV4-3 to TRBJ2-3, with TRBD2 identical over 8 bases. The germline V gene encodes CDR1 LGHNA and CDR2 YSLEER. V gave up 0 bases and J gave up 2 bases; unmatched junction bases: 10. This CDR3 has 18 residues.